This TCR beta chain was identified in a study of shared clonotypes between healthy human individuals. Naive CD8 cells, CD45RO-negative and positively selected for CCR7, excluded terminally differentiated effector memory CD45RA+ cells. Only in-frame clones appear in the TCRdb table, and some are missing; sequencing was by immunoSEQ multiplex PCR. This sample has millions of clones; less than 95% occur once, and the top ten carry about 1.1%. Specimen: naive CD8+ T cells sorted from blood. The source is a man younger than 35 in good health.

The CDR3, as DNA: TGTGCCAGCAGTTACTTCGGGGGGGGCACGGACTATGGCTACACCTTC. It is translated as CASSYFGGGTDYGYTF. V gene TRBV6-5 combines with J gene TRBJ1-2, with D perhaps matching TRBD1 (6 bases). V was pared by 1 base and J by 3 bases, with 15 bases between. The CDR3 length is 16 residues. Germline CDR1 MNHEY, CDR2 SVGAGI.